The 32 T cell receptor beta chains in this list originate from one sample, sequenced in a study of cytomegalovirus exposure and HLA in healthy donors. Both 60 Vbeta primers and 13 Jbeta primers went into the PCR. Method: immunoSEQ multiplex PCR; TCRdb's copy keeps in-frame clones and lacks some. The sample lists around 120,000 clones; nearly 80% were seen once. Sequencing was carried out using PBMCs. These receptors came from a woman between 35 and 50 years old in good health and CMV-seronegative.

For this clone: An end of the junction differs from the germline gene, which may be a read error. V is TRBV7-9 and J is TRBJ2-7; D perhaps matches TRBD1 (6 bases). The CDR3 is made up of 12 amino acids. Per germline, CDR1 SEHNR and CDR2 FQNEAQ (reference sequence). The CDR3 coding sequence is TGTTCCAGCAGCCTACAGGGATCCGAGCAGTACTTC. This translates into CSSSLQGSEQYF. The full variable domain, its missing parts supplied by reference TRBV7-9 and TRBJ2-7, is DTGVSQNPRHKITKRGQNVTFRCDPISEHNRLYWYRQTLGQGPEFLTYFQNEAQLEKSRLLSDRFSAERPKGSFSTLEIQRTEQGDSAMYLCSSSLQGSEQYFGPGTRLTVT.

A remark on this clone: Germline is not matched at one junction end, which may reflect a read error. The chain employs TRBV28 and TRBJ2-4; D perhaps matches TRBD1 (5 bases). The CDR3 has 15 amino acids. From germline, CDR1 is MDHEN and CDR2 SYDVKM. As DNA, the CDR3 is TGTGCCAGCAGTTTCGAACGGATCAGGGTAAACAGTCAGTACTTC. Translated: CASSFERIRVNSQYF.

The rearrangement links TRBV15 to TRBJ1-4; unclear D gene. This CDR3 is 14 amino acids long. Germline loops: CDR1 LNHNV, CDR2 YYDKDF (reference sequence). V gave up 0 bases and J gave up 4 bases, with 6 bases separating them. The CDR3 here is CATSRDPYNEKLFF. The DNA for the CDR3 is TGTGCCACCAGCAGAGACCCGTATAATGAAAAACTGTTTTTT.

This clone was detected only once. The V call is TRBV28, the J call TRBJ2-7, with 7 nucleotides matching TRBD1. Germline V gives CDR1 MDHEN, CDR2 SYDVKM. After removal of 4 bases from V and 5 bases from J, the junction contained 11 bases not matched to a gene. This CDR3 is built from 15 residues. This CDR3 is CASSSTGTGVDEQYF. The CDR3 region has the DNA TGTGCCAGCAGTTCTACCGGTACAGGGGTCGACGAGCAGTACTTC. The full variable domain, completed using reference TRBV28 and TRBJ2-7, is DVKVTQSSRYLVKRTGEKVFLECVQDMDHENMFWYRQDPGLGLRLIYFSYDVKMKEKGDIPEGYSVSREKKERFSLILESASTNQTSMYLCASSSTGTGVDEQYFGPGTRLTVT.

V is TRBV27 and J is TRBJ1-2; D is undetermined. Germline CDR1 MNHEY, CDR2 SMNVEV (reference sequence). The CDR3 totals 15 residues. Trimming took off 6 bases at V and 4 bases at J, with 18 bases between the two ends. The DNA of the CDR3 is TGTGCCAGCAGACCGGCCCCAGGAGGGATCTATGGCTACACCTTC. Its translation: CASRPAPGGIYGYTF.

CDR3 sequence: CASSPNQGSYEQYF. CDR3 bases: TGTGCCAGCAGCCCAAATCAGGGCTCCTACGAGCAGTACTTC. The genes are TRBV7-2 and TRBJ2-7, with D tentatively TRBD1 (5 bases). Trimming removed 5 bases at V and 0 bases at J, with 11 bases between. Germline CDR1 SGHTA, CDR2 FQGNSA. This CDR3 has 14 amino acids.

This sequence joins TRBV28 and TRBJ1-1; D is ambiguous. The CDR3 has 13 residues. The V end lost 3 bases, the J end lost 1 base, and 6 bases lay between the germline ends. CDR1 and CDR2 (germline): MDHEN, SYDVKM. CDR3 DNA: TGTGCCAGCAGTTTCTCGGGGAACACTGAAGCTTTCTTT. It codes for CASSFSGNTEAFF.

The V call is TRBV29-1, the J call TRBJ2-3; 10 bases are a match to TRBD1. In germline, CDR1 is SQVTM, CDR2 ANQGSEA. The CDR3 covers 15 residues. Trimming cost V 6 bases and J 3 bases; bases outside gene matches: 9. This CDR3 reads CSVTTWTGGTDTQYF. CDR3 nucleotide sequence: TGCAGCGTCACAACCTGGACAGGGGGAACAGATACGCAGTATTTT.

The V and J genes are TRBV15 and TRBJ1-4; no reliable D call. The germline CDR1 and CDR2 sequences are LNHNV and YYDKDF (reference sequence). CDR3 length: 16 amino acids. V lost 1 base and J 6 bases, leaving 15 bases between the germline ends. The CDR3 coding sequence is TGTGCCACCAGCAGAGGGATGGAGGGTGAGGATGAAAAACTGTTTTTT. Protein product: CATSRGMEGEDEKLFF. The full variable domain, completed using reference TRBV15 and TRBJ1-4, is DAMVIQNPRYQVTQFGKPVTLSCSQTLNHNVMYWYQQKSSQAPKLLFHYYDKDFNNEADTPDNFQSRRPNTSFCFLDIRSPGLGDTAMYLCATSRGMEGEDEKLFFGSGTQLSVL.

Comment on this clone: Compared with germline, one end of the junction differs, possibly owing to a read error. This rearrangement joins TRBV5-4 to TRBJ2-4, with 7 bases matching TRBD2. Germline V CDR1 and CDR2: SGHNT, YYREEE (reference sequence). The CDR3 runs 14 residues. The chain's CDR3 is CASSLASGKNSQYF. The DNA of the CDR3 is TGTGCCAGCAGCTTGGCCAGCGGGAAAAACAGTCAGTACTTC.

The chain joins TRBV7-8 to TRBJ2-7; the D is unclear. Germline loops: CDR1 SGHVS, CDR2 FQNEAQ. The V end was cut by 5 bases, the J end by 1 base, with 9 bases between. The CDR3 runs to 13 residues. CDR3 sequence (DNA): TGTGCCAGCAGCCAACACGGGTCCTACGAGCAGTACTTC. Translating gives CASSQHGSYEQYF.

The chain combines TRBV5-1 with TRBJ2-3; D may be TRBD2 (6 bases). This CDR3 region has 15 residues. Germline lookup yields CDR1 SGHRS and CDR2 YFSETQ. V dropped 4 bases and J dropped 2 bases, with 14 bases sitting between them. The CDR3 sequence is CASSAGVAVTDTQYF. The DNA for the CDR3 is TGCGCCAGCAGCGCCGGGGTAGCGGTCACAGATACGCAGTATTTT.

The gene calls are TRBV4-1 and TRBJ2-3, with D uncertain. Germline V gene lookup returns CDR1 MGHRA and CDR2 YSYEKL. V dropped 0 bases and J dropped 2 bases, with 15 bases sitting between them. The CDR3 runs 17 residues. CDR3 protein: CASSQDGVGRSTDTQYF. CDR3 DNA sequence: TGCGCCAGCAGCCAAGACGGAGTCGGAAGGTCCACAGATACGCAGTATTTT.

The chain carries TRBV29-1 and TRBJ2-1, with 7 bases that match TRBD2. The V gene's germline CDR1 is SQVTM and CDR2 ANQGSEA. CDR3 length: 14 residues. CDR3 coding DNA: TGCACTATCCGTGGGGGGGACTTTTACAATGAGCAGTTCTTC. Translation: CTIRGGDFYNEQFF.

The CDR3: CASSRDRGAGELFF. CDR3 bases: TGTGCCAGCAGCCGGGACAGGGGGGCCGGGGAGCTGTTTTTT. This rearrangement joins TRBV6-5 to TRBJ2-2; the match to TRBD1 covers 11 bases. With 6 bases clipped from V and 6 bases from J, the junction kept 3 bases outside the gene matches. The CDR3 extends over 14 amino acids. Germline values: CDR1 MNHEY, CDR2 SVGAGI.

This chain uses TRBV11-2 with TRBJ2-2, with no clear D. This CDR3 has 16 residues. V gave up 1 base and J gave up 5 bases, with 14 bases separating them. CDR1 SGHAT and CDR2 FQNNGV come from the germline V gene. DNA for the CDR3: TGTGCCAGCAGCTTAGTGGGTAGTTTAGCAACCGGGGAGCTGTTTTTT. Amino acids: CASSLVGSLATGELFF.

This rearrangement joins TRBV5-1 to TRBJ2-1; tentative D call: TRBD2 (5 bases). CDR1 is SGHRS and CDR2 is YFSETQ in the germline V gene. The germline V and J ends were trimmed by 4 bases and 9 bases, with 11 bases remaining between them. The CDR3 has 12 amino acids. DNA for the CDR3: TGCGCCAGCAGCGCTACTAGTCGTGAGCAGTTCTTC. Its translation: CASSATSREQFF.

This chain links TRBV28 with TRBJ2-6; possibly TRBD1 for D (5 bases). CDR3 length: 15 amino acids. Between the trimmed V and J ends, which lost 10 bases and 2 bases, there was a span of 15 bases. Germline CDR1 and CDR2: MDHEN and SYDVKM. This CDR3 is CATHPGITGANVLTF. CDR3 nucleotides: TGTGCCACCCATCCAGGGATTACTGGGGCCAACGTCCTGACTTTC.

The chain uses TRBV28 and TRBJ2-7, with TRBD2 identical over 8 bases. V was clipped by 6 bases and J by 6 bases; unmatched bases: 10. This CDR3 has 14 amino acids. Germline CDR1 and CDR2: MDHEN and SYDVKM. CDR3 nucleotide sequence: TGTGCCAGCAGGTTACCCGGGGGGGTCGGCGAGCAGTACTTC. This gives the protein CASRLPGGVGEQYF.

The chain combines TRBV7-9 with TRBJ2-7; perhaps TRBD1 as D (5 bases). Germline V gene lookup returns CDR1 SEHNR and CDR2 FQNEAQ (reference sequence). Trimming removed 7 bases from V and 4 bases from J, with 20 bases in between. This CDR3 has 15 amino acids. The CDR3 DNA sequence: TGTGCCAGCACCCAAGGGCCTGACAGAACATACGAGCAGTACTTC. This translates into CASTQGPDRTYEQYF.

This chain links TRBV6-5 with TRBJ2-7; D may be TRBD1 (6 bases). Trimming shortened V by 7 bases and J by 3 bases, and 16 bases separated the two germline ends. Germline assignment: CDR1 MNHEY and CDR2 SVGAGI. The CDR3 consists of 14 residues. The CDR3 region is CASTAVGANYEQYF. DNA of the CDR3: TGTGCCAGCACCGCAGTGGGGGCCAACTACGAGCAGTACTTC.

The rearrangement joins TRBV7-8 to TRBJ2-2; 10 bases agree with TRBD1. Per the germline V gene, CDR1 is SGHVS and CDR2 is FQNEAQ. The CDR3 contains 14 residues. V gave up 8 bases and J gave up 4 bases; unmatched junction bases: 4. The CDR3 DNA follows: TGTGCCAGCCGGCGGGACAGGGGCACCGGGGAGCTGTTTTTT. It translates to CASRRDRGTGELFF.

The chain carries TRBV5-1 and TRBJ2-5, with TRBD1 matching 7 bases. Germline CDR1 and CDR2: SGHRS and YFSETQ. V lost 0 bases, J lost 1 base, and 6 bases stayed unmatched. The length of the CDR3 is 16 residues. CDR3 bases: TGCGCCAGCAGCTTGGGCCAGGACAGGATCCAAGAGACCCAGTACTTC. Its protein is CASSLGQDRIQETQYF.

V usage is TRBV29-1 and J usage is TRBJ2-7; tentative D call: TRBD1 (5 bases). The germline V gene has CDR1 SQVTM and CDR2 ANQGSEA. The CDR3 totals 14 residues. V dropped 4 bases and J dropped 0 bases, with 13 bases sitting between them. The CDR3 nucleotides are TGCAGCGTTGGGGATGGGGCAAGCTCCTACGAGCAGTACTTC. Translation: CSVGDGASSYEQYF.

The chain recombines TRBV5-6 with TRBJ2-7; 8 nucleotides match TRBD2. The CDR3 contains 14 residues. CDR1 and CDR2 (germline): SGHDT, YYEEEE. V was clipped by 4 bases and J by 0 bases; unmatched bases: 3. The CDR3, as DNA: TGTGCCAGCAGCCCGGGGACTAGCTCCTACGAGCAGTACTTC. Amino acids: CASSPGTSSYEQYF.

The chain carries TRBV5-4 and TRBJ2-2; possible D gene TRBD2, 6 bases. V lost 0 bases and J lost 3, with 9 bases in between. The CDR3 length is 15 residues. Looked up from germline, CDR1 is SGHNT and CDR2 is YYREEE (reference sequence). This CDR3 reads CASSLGGGDTGELFF. The CDR3 DNA reads as TGTGCCAGCAGCTTGGGGGGCGGGGACACCGGGGAGCTGTTTTTT.

The rearrangement uses TRBV5-1 and TRBJ1-1, with D possibly being TRBD1 (6 bases). Between the trimmed V and J ends, which lost 4 bases and 0 bases, there was a span of 10 bases. Germline V lookup: CDR1 SGHRS, CDR2 YFSETQ. This CDR3 has 14 residues. Here the CDR3 reads CASSRGGMNTEAFF. The CDR3 coding sequence is TGCGCCAGCAGCCGCGGGGGCATGAACACTGAAGCTTTCTTT. The variable domain in full, completed from reference TRBV5-1 and TRBJ1-1, reads KAGVTQTPRYLIKTRGQQVTLSCSPISGHRSVSWYQQTPGQGLQFLFEYFSETQRNKGNFPGRFSGRQFSNSRSEMNVSTLELGDSALYLCASSRGGMNTEAFFGQGTRLTVV.

The chain links TRBV5-1 to TRBJ2-5; the match to TRBD1 covers 8 bases. The V segment lost 2 bases and the J segment 4 bases; nucleotides outside the gene matches: 1. The CDR3 length is 13 residues. Germline lookup yields CDR1 SGHRS and CDR2 YFSETQ. This CDR3 is CASSFGQGETQYF. The CDR3 nucleotides read TGCGCCAGCAGCTTCGGACAGGGAGAGACCCAGTACTTC.

This rearrangement joins TRBV28 to TRBJ2-3, with D tentatively TRBD1 (5 bases). V was clipped by 6 bases and J by 2 bases, with 12 bases between them. In germline, CDR1 is MDHEN, CDR2 SYDVKM. This CDR3 comprises 14 residues. CDR3 DNA sequence: TGTGCCAGCAGCCTAGGGGCGGACACAGATACGCAGTATTTT. This encodes CASSLGADTDTQYF.

This clone was detected only once. The chain joins TRBV30 to TRBJ1-2; 8 bases agree with TRBD1. After removal of 2 bases from V and 6 bases from J, the junction contained 8 bases not matched to a gene. This CDR3 region has 14 residues. Germline V gene data show CDR1 as GTSNPN and CDR2 as SVGIG (reference sequence). This chain's CDR3 is CAWSTWTGSHGYTF. The CDR3 DNA is TGTGCCTGGAGTACCTGGACAGGGAGCCATGGCTACACCTTC.

This clone was counted between two and nine times. The rearrangement joins TRBV7-2 to TRBJ2-7; 9 bases agree with TRBD1. V lost 4 bases to trimming and J lost 3 bases; unmatched junction nucleotides: 4. This CDR3 has 14 residues. CDR1 is SGHTA, CDR2 FQGNSA, per germline. The CDR3 DNA sequence: TGTGCCAGCAGCTCGAGACAGGGGGTCTACGAGCAGTACTTC. It specifies CASSSRQGVYEQYF.

The chain carries TRBV5-4 and TRBJ2-2; D perhaps matches TRBD2 (6 bases). V dropped 4 bases and J dropped 2 bases, with 15 bases sitting between them. The CDR3 is 16 residues long. Germline V gene lookup returns CDR1 SGHNT and CDR2 YYREEE (reference sequence). Here the CDR3 DNA reads TGTGCCAGCAGCCCCGATCCGGGACTTAACACCGGGGAGCTGTTTTTT. Translation: CASSPDPGLNTGELFF.